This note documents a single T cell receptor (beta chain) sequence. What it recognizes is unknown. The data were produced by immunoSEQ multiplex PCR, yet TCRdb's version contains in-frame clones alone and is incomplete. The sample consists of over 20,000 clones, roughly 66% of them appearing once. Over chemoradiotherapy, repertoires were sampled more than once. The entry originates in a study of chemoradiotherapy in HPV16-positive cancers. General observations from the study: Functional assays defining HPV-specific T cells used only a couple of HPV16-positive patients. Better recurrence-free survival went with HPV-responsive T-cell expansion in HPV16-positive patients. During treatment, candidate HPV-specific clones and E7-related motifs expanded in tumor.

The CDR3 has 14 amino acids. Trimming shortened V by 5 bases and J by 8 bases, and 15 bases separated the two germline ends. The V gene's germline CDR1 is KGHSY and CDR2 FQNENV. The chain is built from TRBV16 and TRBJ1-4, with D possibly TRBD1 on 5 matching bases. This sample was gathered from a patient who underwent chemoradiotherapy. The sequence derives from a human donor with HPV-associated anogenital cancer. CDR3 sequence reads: CASSLLGVREKLFF. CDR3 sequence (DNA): TGTGCCAGCAGCTTGCTGGGGGTTAGAGAAAAACTGTTTTTT.